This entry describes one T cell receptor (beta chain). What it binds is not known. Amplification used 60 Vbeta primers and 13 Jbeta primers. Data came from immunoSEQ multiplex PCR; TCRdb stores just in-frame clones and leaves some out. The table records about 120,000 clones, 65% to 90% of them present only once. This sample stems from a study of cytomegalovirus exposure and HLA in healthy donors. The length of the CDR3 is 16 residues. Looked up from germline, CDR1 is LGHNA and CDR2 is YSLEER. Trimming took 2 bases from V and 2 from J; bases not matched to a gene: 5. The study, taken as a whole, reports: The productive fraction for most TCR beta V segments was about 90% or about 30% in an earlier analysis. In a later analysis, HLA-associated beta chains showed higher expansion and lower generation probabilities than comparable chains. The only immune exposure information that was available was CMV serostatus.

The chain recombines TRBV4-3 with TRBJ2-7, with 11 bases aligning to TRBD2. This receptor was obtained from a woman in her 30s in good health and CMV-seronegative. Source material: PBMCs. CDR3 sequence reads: CASSQRATSGTYEQYF. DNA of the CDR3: TGCGCCAGCAGCCAAAGGGCGACTAGCGGGACCTACGAGCAGTACTTC.